One sample yielded the 30 T cell receptor beta chains listed below, sequenced in a study of shared clonotypes between healthy human individuals. Some clones are missing from TCRdb's copy, which holds only in-frame ones; the method was immunoSEQ multiplex PCR. The table has about 2.4 million clones, under 95% seen once; the top ten hold about 0.38%. The material sequenced was naive CD4+ T cells from PBMCs. Stated subset: CD45RA+ positively selected. The receptors derive from a man aged 18-30 years in good health. Some clones in this sample may be carry-over from other donors' samples.

The V gene is TRBV28, the J gene TRBJ1-5; D remains unclear. The germline gives CDR1 MDHEN, CDR2 SYDVKM. The V gene lost 6 bases and the J gene lost 5 bases, with 14 bases spanning the gap. This CDR3 is 14 amino acids long. In DNA, the CDR3 is TGTGCCAGCAGGCCCTCGCACAGCGATCAGCCCCAGCATTTT. This translates into CASRPSHSDQPQHF.

This rearrangement joins TRBV2 to TRBJ2-7; no definite D call. Germline V gene lookup returns CDR1 SNHLY and CDR2 FYNNEI. V dropped 7 bases and J dropped 3 bases, with 7 bases sitting between them. The CDR3 extends over 11 amino acids. The CDR3 here is CASTADYEQYF. The CDR3 DNA reads TGTGCCAGCACCGCGGACTACGAGCAGTACTTC. Looking up the rest from reference TRBV2 and TRBJ2-7 gives the full variable domain: EPEVTQTPSHQVTQMGQEVILRCVPISNHLYFYWYRQILGQKVEFLVSFYNNEISEKSEIFDDQFSVERPDGSNFTLKIRSTKLEDSAMYFCASTADYEQYFGPGTRLTVT.

The chain has TRBV7-2 and TRBJ1-5; 7 nucleotides agree with TRBD1. This CDR3 is 15 amino acids long. Germline CDR1 and CDR2: SGHTA and FQGNSA. V lost 2 bases and J lost 7; bases outside the gene matches: 8. CDR3 sequence reads: CASSLRGPAWQPQHF. The CDR3 nucleotides are TGTGCCAGCAGCTTAAGGGGGCCGGCGTGGCAGCCCCAGCATTTT.

The chain couples TRBV9 to TRBJ2-6; TRBD1 aligns across 10 bases. The V and J ends lost 0 bases and 4 bases, in that order; junction bases with no gene match: 10. The CDR3 length is 19 residues. Germline values: CDR1 SGDLS, CDR2 YYNGEE. CDR3: CASSVARPGTGAGANVLTF. The DNA of the CDR3 is TGTGCCAGCAGCGTAGCCCGTCCCGGGACAGGGGCCGGGGCCAACGTCCTGACTTTC.

This chain uses TRBV7-2 with TRBJ1-1; maybe TRBD1 (5 bases). Trimming stripped 2 bases from V and 5 bases from J, with 9 bases between. The germline V gene has CDR1 SGHTA and CDR2 FQGNSA. The length of the CDR3 is 13 residues. The CDR3 nucleotides read TGTGCCAGCAGCTTACAATGGGGGACTGAAGCTTTCTTT. This encodes CASSLQWGTEAFF. The full variable domain, in which reference TRBV7-2 and TRBJ1-1 provide the parts outside the CDR3, is GAGVSQSPSNKVTEKGKDVELRCDPISGHTALYWYRQSLGQGLEFLIYFQGNSAPDKSGLPSDRFSAERTGGSVSTLTIQRTQQEDSAVYLCASSLQWGTEAFFGQGTRLTVV.

Only a few counts were recorded for this clone. V is TRBV6-6 and J is TRBJ1-5; D might be TRBD1 (6 bases). The CDR3 spans 14 residues. CDR1 is MNHNY, CDR2 SVGAGI, per germline (reference sequence). V lost 4 bases, J lost 7 bases, and 14 bases lay in between. CDR3 residues: CASSSGTSGQPQHF. CDR3 DNA sequence: TGTGCCAGCAGTTCCGGGACATCGGGGCAGCCCCAGCATTTT.

The chain carries TRBV5-1 and TRBJ1-2; 10 nucleotides line up with TRBD1. V was pared by 4 bases and J by 8 bases, with 8 bases of the junction left unmatched. There are 14 residues in the CDR3. CDR1 is SGHRS and CDR2 is YFSETQ in the germline V gene. The CDR3 nucleotides read TGCGCCAGCAGCAAAGGGACAGGGGAGGTCGGCTACACCTTC. Translating it yields CASSKGTGEVGYTF.

The sample holds one count of this clone. The chain employs TRBV10-2 and TRBJ1-1, with TRBD1 identical over 11 bases. Germline CDR1 and CDR2: WSHSY and SAAADI. This CDR3 has 15 amino acids. Losses at the gene ends were 3 bases for V and 4 bases for J; bases not matched to a gene: 4. As DNA, the CDR3 is TGCGCCAGCAGTGACCTGGGGACAGGGGGCACTGAAGCTTTCTTT. Translated: CASSDLGTGGTEAFF.

The chain combines TRBV11-2 with TRBJ2-1; weak D call: TRBD2 (5 bases). Germline V CDR1 and CDR2: SGHAT, FQNNGV. The CDR3 spans 16 residues. V lost 5 bases, J lost 4 bases, and 18 bases lay in between. CDR3 loop: CASSTRGPVEYNEQFF. Here the CDR3 DNA reads TGTGCCAGCAGCACCCGAGGGCCTGTAGAATACAATGAGCAGTTCTTC.

J is TRBJ1-1 and V is TRBV7-7; no reliable D call. This CDR3 has 13 amino acids. Germline V gene sequence: CDR1 SSHAT, CDR2 FNYEAQ (reference sequence). V was pared by 6 bases and J by 4 bases, with 12 bases between. The DNA of the CDR3 is TGTGCCAGCAGTTACGACGTTACCACTGAAGCTTTCTTT. This gives the protein CASSYDVTTEAFF.

The chain is built from TRBV5-1 and TRBJ2-5; 15 bases agree with TRBD2. J lost 11 bases, V lost 4 bases, and 9 bases had no gene match. The CDR3 has 15 residues. Germline V gives CDR1 SGHRS, CDR2 YFSETQ. This chain's CDR3 is CASSLGLAGGGEQYF. CDR3 DNA: TGCGCCAGCAGCCTCGGACTAGCGGGAGGGGGAGAGCAGTACTTC.

This clone has only one observation. This same CDR3 is encoded by further DNA sequences in the sample. V is TRBV9 and J is TRBJ2-5; 7 bases align to TRBD2. CDR1 and CDR2 (germline): SGDLS, YYNGEE. The length of the CDR3 is 13 residues. Trimming at V came to 2 bases and at J to 5 bases, leaving 3 bases not matched to a gene. CDR3 loop: CASSVDGRETQYF. CDR3 coding DNA: TGTGCCAGCAGCGTTGACGGGAGGGAGACCCAGTACTTC.

The chain carries TRBV28 and TRBJ1-4; D perhaps matches TRBD1 (6 bases). The CDR3 is 13 amino acids. Germline CDR1 MDHEN, CDR2 SYDVKM. V was trimmed by 6 bases and J by 7 bases, leaving 12 bases between them. The CDR3 reads CASSQGRTEKLFF. The CDR3 region has the DNA TGTGCCAGCAGCCAGGGGCGCACTGAAAAACTGTTTTTT.

V gene TRBV4-2 combines with J gene TRBJ2-1, with D perhaps assigned TRBD1 or TRBD2 (5 bases each). V shed 4 bases and J shed 9 bases, with 16 bases lying between them. The CDR3 extends over 14 amino acids. Germline lookup yields CDR1 LGHNA and CDR2 YNFKEQ. This chain's CDR3 is CASSRDLLGGEQFF. CDR3 nucleotides: TGTGCCAGCAGCCGGGACCTCCTCGGAGGTGAGCAGTTCTTC.

The chain links TRBV5-1 to TRBJ2-3; tentative D call: TRBD2 (5 bases). Trimming took off 4 bases at V and 5 bases at J, with 11 bases between the two ends. The length of the CDR3 is 13 residues. Germline V gene lookup returns CDR1 SGHRS and CDR2 YFSETQ. DNA of the CDR3: TGCGCCAGCAGCGCAGGCGAGGGAGATACGCAGTATTTT. Protein sequence: CASSAGEGDTQYF.

The V call is TRBV29-1, the J call TRBJ2-1, with TRBD2 matching over 13 bases. The germline V gene encodes CDR1 SQVTM and CDR2 ANQGSEA. With V trimmed by 6 bases and J by 10 bases, 12 bases remained unmatched. This CDR3 is 15 amino acids long. The CDR3 protein is CSVDTGTSGMGEQFF. The CDR3 DNA is TGCAGCGTGGACACTGGGACTAGCGGGATGGGGGAGCAGTTCTTC.

The V and J genes are TRBV5-1 and TRBJ2-3, with no clear D. Germline-derived CDR1 and CDR2 are SGHRS and YFSETQ. There are 15 residues in the CDR3. Trimming removed 0 bases from V and 5 bases from J, with 13 bases in between. Here the CDR3 DNA reads TGCGCCAGCAGCTTGGTAACAAGGATTAAAGATACGCAGTATTTT. Its translation: CASSLVTRIKDTQYF.

Comment on this clone: Other nucleotide sequences in the sample specify the same CDR3. The genes are TRBV28 and TRBJ2-3; 7 bases fit TRBD2. Germline V gene data show CDR1 as MDHEN and CDR2 as SYDVKM. V lost 6 bases to trimming and J lost 4 bases; unmatched junction nucleotides: 1. The CDR3 covers 12 residues. CDR3 coding DNA: TGTGCCAGCAGCCGGGGGGCAGATACGCAGTATTTT. It codes for CASSRGADTQYF.

This chain joins TRBV7-9 and TRBJ2-1; D gene uncertain. Germline V gene data show CDR1 as SEHNR and CDR2 as FQNEAQ (reference sequence). Trimming stripped 2 bases from V and 7 bases from J, with 9 bases between. The CDR3 extends over 13 amino acids. Here the CDR3 reads CASSLLLGNEQFF. The CDR3 DNA is TGTGCCAGCAGCTTACTCCTCGGAAATGAGCAGTTCTTC. The full variable domain, completed using reference TRBV7-9 and TRBJ2-1, is DTGVSQNPRHKITKRGQNVTFRCDPISEHNRLYWYRQTLGQGPEFLTYFQNEAQLEKSRLLSDRFSAERPKGSFSTLEIQRTEQGDSAMYLCASSLLLGNEQFFGPGTRLTVL.

This clone has a single count. The gene calls are TRBV5-1 and TRBJ2-1, with 11 bases fitting TRBD2. V lost 3 bases, J lost 0 bases, and 20 bases stayed unmatched. Looked up from germline, CDR1 is SGHRS and CDR2 is YFSETQ. The CDR3 is made up of 22 amino acids. CDR3 DNA: TGCGCCAGCAGCTGGACAGGGCAAGGGGGACTAGCGGCGCCAAGCTCCTACAATGAGCAGTTCTTC. Translation: CASSWTGQGGLAAPSSYNEQFF.

The rearrangement uses TRBV15 and TRBJ2-5; tentative D call: TRBD1 (5 bases). The J call may not be correct, given that the DNA end is closer to TRBJ2-7. Germline V gives CDR1 LNHNV, CDR2 YYDKDF (reference sequence). CDR3 length equals 16 residues. This CDR3 reads CATSRDSGAGKDEQYF. The CDR3 DNA follows: TGTGCCACCAGCAGAGATTCGGGCGCAGGGAAGGACGAGCAGTACTTC.

The CDR3 sequence is CATNNRGRREKLFF. The CDR3 coding sequence is TGTGCCACCAACAACAGGGGGCGGCGAGAAAAACTGTTTTTT. V gene TRBV15 combines with J gene TRBJ1-4, with 9 bases fitting TRBD1. J was trimmed by 8 bases and V by 7 bases; bases with no gene match: 8. CDR3 length: 14 amino acids. The germline gives CDR1 LNHNV, CDR2 YYDKDF (reference sequence).

The chain employs TRBV28 and TRBJ2-7; tentative D call: TRBD2 (5 bases). This CDR3 spans 15 amino acids. Germline CDR1 MDHEN, CDR2 SYDVKM. Trimming left V 5 bases short and J 3 bases short, with 17 bases between. The CDR3, as DNA: TGTGCCAGCAGTCGGGATGGGATCCTAAACTACGAGCAGTACTTC. Protein: CASSRDGILNYEQYF.

The genes are TRBV2 and TRBJ2-1; tentative D call: TRBD2 (6 bases). The CDR3 spans 12 residues. V was trimmed by 6 bases and J by 6 bases, leaving 9 bases between them. Germline V lookup: CDR1 SNHLY, CDR2 FYNNEI. CDR3 in amino acids: CASRLEGNEQFF. The CDR3 DNA reads TGTGCCAGCAGATTGGAGGGCAATGAGCAGTTCTTC. The complete variable domain, with remaining parts taken from reference TRBV2 and TRBJ2-1, reads EPEVTQTPSHQVTQMGQEVILRCVPISNHLYFYWYRQILGQKVEFLVSFYNNEISEKSEIFDDQFSVERPDGSNFTLKIRSTKLEDSAMYFCASRLEGNEQFFGPGTRLTVL.

The V gene is TRBV28, the J gene TRBJ2-7; D not certain. The CDR3 loop spans 13 amino acids. Trimming cost V 8 bases and J 1 base, with 12 bases left between them. Germline V CDR1 and CDR2: MDHEN, SYDVKM. This chain's CDR3 is CASGSGESYEQYF. Here the CDR3 DNA reads TGTGCCAGCGGTTCGGGCGAGTCCTACGAGCAGTACTTC.

The V gene is TRBV5-5, the J gene TRBJ1-1; D is uncertain. Germline loops: CDR1 SGHKS, CDR2 YYEKEE (reference sequence). CDR3 length equals 17 residues. Between the trimmed V and J ends, which lost 0 bases and 1 base, there was a span of 16 bases. The CDR3 DNA reads TGTGCCAGCAGCTTGGCTCCCGCCTTGGCAGGGAACACTGAAGCTTTCTTT. Its protein is CASSLAPALAGNTEAFF.

This chain joins TRBV9 and TRBJ2-5, with 9 bases matching TRBD2. The CDR3 runs 17 residues. Looked up from germline, CDR1 is SGDLS and CDR2 is YYNGEE. After removal of 2 bases from V and 1 base from J, the junction contained 9 bases not matched to a gene. The CDR3 protein is CASSVGGLAGFQETQYF. The CDR3 DNA reads as TGTGCCAGCAGCGTCGGGGGCCTAGCGGGGTTCCAAGAGACCCAGTACTTC.

Worth noting for this clone: This specimen includes other DNA sequences encoding the same CDR3. This chain uses TRBV5-1 with TRBJ2-7, with 13 bases fitting TRBD2. Germline values: CDR1 SGHRS, CDR2 YFSETQ. The CDR3 extends over 15 amino acids. V lost 4 bases, J lost 2 bases, and 3 bases stayed unmatched. This CDR3 is CASSIGTSGTYEQYF. The CDR3 nucleotides are TGCGCCAGCAGCATCGGGACTAGCGGGACCTACGAGCAGTACTTC.

V and J are TRBV4-2 and TRBJ1-2; 7 bases map to TRBD1. V lost 3 bases, J lost 5 bases, and 9 bases stayed unmatched. The CDR3 extends over 15 amino acids. Germline values: CDR1 LGHNA, CDR2 YNFKEQ. CDR3 loop: CASSHPDREEYGYTF. The CDR3 DNA is TGTGCCAGCAGCCATCCCGACAGGGAGGAATATGGCTACACCTTC.

V is TRBV19 and J is TRBJ2-7; TRBD1 aligns across 12 bases. Germline trimming cut 9 bases from V and 5 bases from J; bases unmatched to any gene: 5. From germline, CDR1 is LNHDA and CDR2 SQIVND (reference sequence). The CDR3 has 13 amino acids. DNA for the CDR3: TGTGCCAGCGCCGGGACAGGGGGCCACGAGCAGTACTTC. It translates to CASAGTGGHEQYF.